This is a list of T cell receptor beta chains from one sample in a study of blood T cell repertoires in COVID-19. The repertoire was sequenced with immunoSEQ multiplex PCR; TCRdb's copy has only in-frame clones and lacks some. The sample includes 250,000 to 300,000 clones, approximately 83% of them seen just once. The sample taken for sequencing was peripheral blood. The receptors here all came from a woman in her 70s with acute or convalescent COVID-19. Both conserved end residues are part of each CDR3. D genes are given only for firm matches. Clone size is stated in some rows and not others, as once, few, many or a class when expanded.

cdr3_aa: CASRLAARETQYF; cdr3_nt: TGCGCCAGCAGACTAGCGGCTCGAGAGACCCAGTACTTC; clone_size: .; d_call: TRBD2; j_call: TRBJ2-5; v_call: TRBV10-2
cdr3_aa: CASSLKPGTEYGYTF; cdr3_nt: TGTGCCAGTAGTCTGAAACCCGGGACAGAATATGGCTACACCTTC; clone_size: .; d_call: TRBD1; j_call: TRBJ1-2; v_call: TRBV19
cdr3_aa: CASSRVTGELFF; cdr3_nt: TGCGCCAGCAGCCGTGTCACCGGGGAGCTGTTTTTT; clone_size: .; d_call: .; j_call: TRBJ2-2; v_call: TRBV5-1
cdr3_aa: CASRGDSTPGVTEAFF; cdr3_nt: TGCGCCAGCAGAGGGGACAGCACCCCCGGGGTCACTGAAGCTTTCTTT; clone_size: few; d_call: TRBD1; j_call: TRBJ1-1; v_call: TRBV5-1
cdr3_aa: CASSINRAEQFF; cdr3_nt: TGTGCCAGCAGTATTAACAGGGCTGAGCAGTTCTTC; clone_size: few; d_call: .; j_call: TRBJ2-1; v_call: TRBV6-5
cdr3_aa: CAPKARDSDSNTGELFF; cdr3_nt: TGTGCCCCTAAAGCCCGGGACAGCGATTCGAACACCGGGGAGCTGTTTTTT; clone_size: once; d_call: TRBD1; j_call: TRBJ2-2; v_call: TRBV24-1
cdr3_aa: CASSLGPADQPQHF; cdr3_nt: TGTGCCAGCAGCTTAGGCCCGGCGGATCAGCCCCAGCATTTT; clone_size: .; d_call: .; j_call: TRBJ1-5; v_call: TRBV11-2
cdr3_aa: CASQRDRGPNEQFF; cdr3_nt: TGTGCCAGCCAGCGGGACAGGGGGCCCAATGAGCAGTTCTTC; clone_size: .; d_call: TRBD1; j_call: TRBJ2-1; v_call: TRBV6-5
cdr3_aa: CASSLAFRDRGGNTIYF; cdr3_nt: TGTGCCAGCAGCTTAGCGTTCAGGGACAGGGGAGGAAACACCATATATTTT; clone_size: .; d_call: TRBD1; j_call: TRBJ1-3; v_call: TRBV7-6
cdr3_aa: CASSRTGGYTEAFF; cdr3_nt: TGTGCCAGCAGCCGAACAGGGGGCTACACTGAAGCTTTCTTT; clone_size: .; d_call: TRBD1; j_call: TRBJ1-1; v_call: TRBV3-1/TRBV3-2
cdr3_aa: CASSTQGSAYNSPLHF; cdr3_nt: TGTGCCAGTAGTACACAGGGGTCCGCCTATAATTCACCCCTCCACTTT; clone_size: .; d_call: TRBD1; j_call: TRBJ1-6; v_call: TRBV19
cdr3_aa: CASSVSPRDYGYTF; cdr3_nt: TGTGCCAGCAGCGTATCACCCCGAGACTATGGCTACACCTTC; clone_size: few; d_call: .; j_call: TRBJ1-2; v_call: TRBV9
cdr3_aa: CASTQRGVEGSDTQYF; cdr3_nt: TGTGCCAGTACTCAAAGAGGAGTAGAGGGTTCCGATACGCAGTATTTT; clone_size: .; d_call: .; j_call: TRBJ2-3; v_call: TRBV19
cdr3_aa: CSAVLDYEQYF; cdr3_nt: TGCAGTGCCGTACTTGACTACGAGCAGTACTTC; clone_size: .; d_call: .; j_call: TRBJ2-7; v_call: TRBV20-1
cdr3_aa: CASSLGGEQFF; cdr3_nt: TGTGCCAGCAGCTTGGGGGGAGAGCAGTTCTTC; clone_size: .; d_call: .; j_call: TRBJ2-1; v_call: TRBV9
cdr3_aa: CASSYSGTGVKTGELFF; cdr3_nt: TGTGCCAGCAGTTACTCCGGGACAGGGGTAAAGACCGGGGAGCTGTTTTTT; clone_size: .; d_call: TRBD1; j_call: TRBJ2-2; v_call: TRBV2
cdr3_aa: CASSQQRTSGGGDTQYF; cdr3_nt: TGTGCCAGCAGCCAACAGAGGACTAGCGGGGGAGGTGATACGCAGTATTTT; clone_size: .; d_call: TRBD2; j_call: TRBJ2-3; v_call: TRBV3-1/TRBV3-2
cdr3_aa: CASSQDGGRDYGYTF; cdr3_nt: TGTGCCAGCAGCCAAGACGGGGGGAGGGACTATGGCTACACCTTC; clone_size: .; d_call: .; j_call: TRBJ1-2; v_call: TRBV3-1/TRBV3-2
cdr3_aa: CATSVGAQETQYF; cdr3_nt: TGTGCCACCAGTGTGGGGGCTCAAGAGACCCAGTACTTC; clone_size: .; d_call: .; j_call: TRBJ2-5; v_call: TRBV24-1
cdr3_aa: CASSLEPVAVWETQYF; cdr3_nt: TGTGCCAGCAGCTTAGAACCCGTAGCTGTCTGGGAGACCCAGTACTTC; clone_size: once; d_call: .; j_call: TRBJ2-5; v_call: TRBV7-2
cdr3_aa: CASSLVEDQPQHF; cdr3_nt: TGTGCCAGCAGCTTAGTAGAGGATCAGCCCCAGCATTTT; clone_size: .; d_call: .; j_call: TRBJ1-5; v_call: TRBV11-2
cdr3_aa: CASSESDFWGELFF; cdr3_nt: TGTGCCAGCAGTGAAAGCGACTTCTGGGGGGAGCTGTTTTTT; clone_size: .; d_call: .; j_call: TRBJ2-2; v_call: TRBV6-1
cdr3_aa: CASSLRGLAGGGADTQYF; cdr3_nt: TGTGCCAGCAGCTTAAGAGGACTAGCGGGGGGCGGGGCAGATACGCAGTATTTT; clone_size: once; d_call: TRBD2; j_call: TRBJ2-3; v_call: TRBV7-6
cdr3_aa: CAISESTQGGFSTDTQYF; cdr3_nt: TGTGCCATCAGTGAGTCGACTCAAGGGGGCTTTAGCACAGATACGCAGTATTTT; clone_size: .; d_call: TRBD1; j_call: TRBJ2-3; v_call: TRBV10-3
cdr3_aa: CASSLQGMNTEAFF; cdr3_nt: TGTGCCAGCAGCTTGCAGGGCATGAACACTGAAGCTTTCTTT; clone_size: few; d_call: .; j_call: TRBJ1-1; v_call: TRBV5-5
cdr3_aa: CASSPASGGRNEQFF; cdr3_nt: TGTGCCAGCTCACCGGCTAGCGGGGGCCGCAATGAGCAGTTCTTC; clone_size: .; d_call: TRBD2; j_call: TRBJ2-1; v_call: TRBV18
cdr3_aa: CASGAGGHEQYF; cdr3_nt: TGTGCCAGCGGGGCGGGGGGGCACGAGCAGTACTTC; clone_size: .; d_call: .; j_call: TRBJ2-7; v_call: TRBV21-1
cdr3_aa: CATSDFGLAQYF; cdr3_nt: TGTGCCACCAGTGATTTCGGGTTAGCCCAGTATTTT; clone_size: .; d_call: .; j_call: TRBJ2-3; v_call: TRBV24-1
cdr3_aa: CASTQGTSTGELFF; cdr3_nt: TGTGCCAGCACCCAGGGGACTAGTACCGGGGAGCTGTTTTTT; clone_size: .; d_call: TRBD2; j_call: TRBJ2-2; v_call: TRBV3-1/TRBV3-2
cdr3_aa: CASSVGLAGTQETQYF; cdr3_nt: TGTGCCAGCAGCGTAGGGCTAGCGGGGACCCAAGAGACCCAGTACTTC; clone_size: .; d_call: TRBD2; j_call: TRBJ2-5; v_call: TRBV9
cdr3_aa: CASSHRGLFQETQYF; cdr3_nt: TGTGCCAGCAGCCACCGGGGACTATTCCAAGAGACCCAGTACTTC; clone_size: .; d_call: TRBD2; j_call: TRBJ2-5; v_call: TRBV3-1/TRBV3-2
cdr3_aa: CASLPDRANTEAFF; cdr3_nt: TGTGCTAGCCTTCCGGACAGGGCGAACACTGAAGCTTTCTTT; clone_size: once; d_call: TRBD1; j_call: TRBJ1-1; v_call: TRBV12-5
cdr3_aa: CASSLVSTGGYQPQHF; cdr3_nt: TGTGCCAGCAGCTTAGTTAGCACAGGGGGGTATCAGCCCCAGCATTTT; clone_size: .; d_call: TRBD1; j_call: TRBJ1-5; v_call: TRBV7-8
cdr3_aa: CASSLTGAGELFF; cdr3_nt: TGTGCCAGCAGCCTCACAGGGGCCGGGGAGCTGTTTTTT; clone_size: .; d_call: TRBD1; j_call: TRBJ2-2; v_call: TRBV7-9
cdr3_aa: CASRLEREKLFF; cdr3_nt: TGTGCCAGCCGATTAGAGAGGGAAAAACTGTTTTTT; clone_size: once; d_call: .; j_call: TRBJ1-4; v_call: TRBV2
cdr3_aa: CASSGGGELGNTIYF; cdr3_nt: TGTGCCAGCAGCGGAGGGGGGGAACTGGGAAACACCATATATTTT; clone_size: .; d_call: .; j_call: TRBJ1-3; v_call: TRBV9
cdr3_aa: CASSLQASGGRNTGELFF; cdr3_nt: TGTGCCAGCAGCTTACAGGCTAGCGGGGGGCGGAACACCGGGGAGCTGTTTTTT; clone_size: .; d_call: TRBD2; j_call: TRBJ2-2; v_call: TRBV11-3
cdr3_aa: CASSLFAGSEAFF; cdr3_nt: TGTGCCAGCAGCCTCTTCGCAGGGTCTGAAGCTTTCTTT; clone_size: .; d_call: .; j_call: TRBJ1-1; v_call: TRBV3-1/TRBV3-2
cdr3_aa: CSARLANEQFF; cdr3_nt: TGCAGTGCTAGACTAGCCAATGAGCAGTTCTTC; clone_size: .; d_call: .; j_call: TRBJ2-1; v_call: TRBV20-1
cdr3_aa: CASSTQGNIQYF; cdr3_nt: TGTGCCAGTAGTACCCAGGGGAACATTCAGTACTTC; clone_size: .; d_call: .; j_call: TRBJ2-4; v_call: TRBV19
cdr3_aa: CASSLPRGGVSYEQYF; cdr3_nt: TGTGCCAGCAGCTTACCTCGGGGGGGCGTCTCCTACGAGCAGTACTTC; clone_size: .; d_call: TRBD2; j_call: TRBJ2-7; v_call: TRBV7-2
cdr3_aa: CASSALAYTGELFF; cdr3_nt: TGTGCCAGCAGCGCACTAGCGTACACCGGGGAGCTGTTTTTT; clone_size: .; d_call: TRBD2; j_call: TRBJ2-2; v_call: TRBV3-1/TRBV3-2
cdr3_aa: CASSSQGSYTEAFF; cdr3_nt: TGTGCCAGCAGTTCCCAGGGGAGTTACACTGAAGCTTTCTTT; clone_size: .; d_call: .; j_call: TRBJ1-1; v_call: TRBV2
cdr3_aa: CASTKGHFSYEQYF; cdr3_nt: TGTGCCAGCACCAAGGGACATTTCTCCTACGAGCAGTACTTC; clone_size: .; d_call: .; j_call: TRBJ2-7; v_call: TRBV5-6
cdr3_aa: CASSVGPQGKEWELFF; cdr3_nt: TGTGCCAGCAGCGTAGGCCCTCAGGGGAAGGAGTGGGAGCTGTTTTTT; clone_size: few; d_call: .; j_call: TRBJ2-2; v_call: TRBV9
cdr3_aa: CASSLAGAFSEKLFF; cdr3_nt: TGTGCCAGCAGCTTGGCGGGGGCGTTTAGTGAAAAACTGTTTTTT; clone_size: .; d_call: .; j_call: TRBJ1-4; v_call: TRBV7-9